The rows below give T cell receptor beta chains drawn from one sample of a study of blood T cell repertoires in COVID-19. Sequenced by immunoSEQ multiplex PCR; TCRdb stores in-frame clones only, minus some. The table includes roughly 200,000 clones, more than 70% detected once. Sequenced: peripheral blood. The receptors were sampled from a woman aged 25 to 39 with acute or convalescent COVID-19. Both conserved end residues are part of each CDR3. D genes are given only for firm matches. Rows may omit the clone size; those that give it use once, few, many or a size class.

v_call	j_call	d_call	clone_size	cdr3_aa	cdr3_nt
TRBV7-8	TRBJ1-5	.	.	CASSLGASNQPQHF	TGTGCCAGCAGCTTAGGGGCTAGCAATCAGCCCCAGCATTTT
TRBV2	TRBJ2-5	TRBD1	.	CASKRTGGKETQYF	TGTGCCAGCAAGAGGACAGGGGGGAAGGAGACCCAGTACTTC
TRBV7-8	TRBJ1-4	.	few	CASSSYRAEKLFF	TGTGCCAGCAGCTCCTACAGGGCTGAAAAACTGTTTTTT
TRBV7-2	TRBJ2-5	.	.	CASSLAREETQYF	TGTGCCAGCAGCTTAGCCCGGGAGGAGACCCAGTACTTC
TRBV3-1/TRBV3-2	TRBJ2-2	TRBD1	.	CASSYGTGNTGELFF	TGTGCCAGCAGCTACGGGACAGGGAACACCGGGGAGCTGTTTTTT
TRBV7-9	TRBJ2-7	TRBD1	.	CASSLVRWTGDEQYF	TGTGCCAGCAGCTTAGTTCGGTGGACAGGGGACGAGCAGTACTTC
TRBV15	TRBJ2-1	TRBD1	.	CATSITSGGSSYNEQFF	TGTGCCACCAGCATTACCTCAGGGGGAAGCTCCTACAATGAGCAGTTCTTC
TRBV12-3/TRBV12-4	TRBJ1-2	.	.	CASSLEGSGYTF	TGTGCCAGCAGCCTGGAGGGTTCCGGCTACACCTTC
TRBV9	TRBJ2-2	.	.	CASSITGELFF	TGTGCCAGCAGTATCACCGGGGAGCTGTTTTTT
TRBV7-2	TRBJ1-2	.	.	CASSLLGAYGYTF	TGTGCCAGCAGCTTACTCGGAGCCTATGGCTACACCTTC
TRBV19	TRBJ2-1	.	.	CASSIRASANNEQFF	TGTGCCAGTAGTATAAGGGCTAGCGCTAACAATGAGCAGTTCTTC
TRBV28	TRBJ1-2	TRBD1	.	CASSLDRVTYGYTF	TGTGCCAGCAGCCTAGACAGGGTAACTTATGGCTACACCTTC
TRBV6-5	TRBJ2-2	.	few	CASSYVSTWNTGELFF	TGTGCCAGCAGTTACGTCTCGACTTGGAACACCGGGGAGCTGTTTTTT
TRBV3-1/TRBV3-2	TRBJ2-3	TRBD2	.	CASSQGLAGVDTQYF	TGTGCCAGCAGCCAAGGACTAGCGGGAGTAGATACGCAGTATTTT
TRBV5-6	TRBJ2-3	.	.	CASSLAVHTQYF	TGTGCCAGCAGCTTGGCCGTCCATACGCAGTATTTT
TRBV28	TRBJ1-2	.	.	CASSLATANYGYTF	TGTGCCAGCAGTTTAGCAACAGCTAACTATGGCTACACCTTC
TRBV18	TRBJ2-3	.	.	CASSPPVGSGTDTQYF	TGTGCCAGCTCACCCCCCGTAGGTAGCGGCACAGATACGCAGTATTTT
TRBV5-1	TRBJ2-5	.	.	CASSRGGPQETQYF	TGCGCCAGCAGCCGAGGAGGCCCACAAGAGACCCAGTACTTC
TRBV7-9	TRBJ2-2	.	once	CASWGPTGELFF	TGTGCCAGCTGGGGGCCCACCGGGGAGCTGTTTTTT
TRBV30	TRBJ2-4	.	.	CAWSVGGIQYF	TGTGCCTGGAGTGTAGGGGGCATTCAGTACTTC
TRBV12-3/TRBV12-4	TRBJ1-2	.	.	CASSHLYGYTF	TGTGCCAGCAGCCACCTATATGGCTACACCTTC
TRBV5-4	TRBJ2-5	TRBD1	.	CAVGQGKETQYF	TGTGCTGTCGGACAGGGGAAAGAGACCCAGTACTTC
TRBV29-1	TRBJ2-1	.	.	CSVEDVQNEQFF	TGCAGCGTTGAAGATGTCCAGAATGAGCAGTTCTTC
TRBV6-5	TRBJ1-1	.	.	CASSGVLLEAFF	TGTGCCAGCAGCGGGGTCCTGCTCGAAGCTTTCTTT
TRBV4-1	TRBJ2-5	.	.	CASSRPGGTQETQYF	TGCGCCAGCAGCCGCCCCGGAGGTACTCAGGAGACCCAGTACTTC
TRBV2	TRBJ1-2	TRBD1	.	CASRDSPMGGYTF	TGTGCCAGCCGGGACAGCCCTATGGGTGGCTACACCTTC
TRBV5-1	TRBJ1-1	TRBD1	once	CASSFGQGGTEAFF	TGCGCCAGCAGCTTTGGCCAGGGGGGAACTGAAGCTTTCTTT
TRBV11-3	TRBJ2-3	.	.	CASSPRGGTSTDTQYF	TGTGCCAGCAGCCCTCGAGGAGGGACTAGCACAGATACGCAGTATTTT
TRBV24-1	TRBJ2-5	.	.	CATAAENYQETQYF	TGTGCCACCGCGGCAGAAAATTACCAAGAGACCCAGTACTTC
TRBV9	TRBJ2-3	TRBD2	.	CASSVREGRGDTQYF	TGTGCCAGCAGCGTTCGGGAGGGCCGGGGAGATACGCAGTATTTT
TRBV19	TRBJ1-5	.	.	CASSIDGLKPQHF	TGTGCCAGTAGTATAGATGGGCTTAAGCCCCAGCATTTT
TRBV5-1	TRBJ2-3	TRBD2	.	CASSFGLAGTDTQYF	TGCGCCAGCAGCTTCGGACTAGCCGGCACAGATACGCAGTATTTT
TRBV18	TRBJ2-2	.	.	CASSPRPGAGTLNTGELFF	TGTGCCAGCTCACCACGGCCTGGGGCCGGGACATTGAACACCGGGGAGCTGTTTTTT
TRBV5-1	TRBJ2-3	TRBD1	.	CASSLGQGGDTQYF	TGCGCCAGCAGCTTGGGACAGGGTGGAGATACGCAGTATTTT
TRBV7-9	TRBJ1-2	.	once	CASSQQGISGYTF	TGTGCCAGCAGCCAACAGGGAATCTCTGGCTACACCTTC
TRBV29-1	TRBJ2-1	TRBD2	.	CSVGGRGFNEQFF	TGCAGCGTTGGCGGGAGGGGCTTCAATGAGCAGTTCTTC
TRBV7-9	TRBJ2-7	.	.	CASSPTSLGRSYEQYF	TGTGCCAGCAGCCCAACTTCTCTTGGTCGATCCTACGAGCAGTACTTC
TRBV2	TRBJ2-1	.	.	CASRQDGEQFF	TGTGCCAGCAGACAGGATGGTGAGCAGTTCTTC
TRBV5-6	TRBJ2-7	.	.	CASSFDRLSYEQYF	TGTGCCAGCAGCTTTGACCGACTCTCCTACGAGCAGTACTTC
TRBV21-1	TRBJ2-2	.	few	CATLLQACGELFF	TGTGCCACCCTCCTCCAAGCTTGCGGGGAGCTGTTTTTT
TRBV6-5	TRBJ1-5	.	.	CASSSHSRADYQPQHF	TGTGCCAGCAGTTCCCATTCGCGGGCCGATTATCAGCCCCAGCATTTT
TRBV18	TRBJ2-3	.	once	CASSPPSRFTQYF	TGTGCCAGCTCACCACCGTCCCGTTTTACGCAGTATTTT
TRBV12-5	TRBJ1-2	.	.	CASGFEGGIYGYTF	TGTGCTAGTGGTTTTGAGGGCGGAATCTATGGCTACACCTTC
TRBV6-5	TRBJ1-1	.	few	CASRTLGGDTEAFF	TGTGCCAGCAGAACTCTGGGGGGTGACACTGAAGCTTTCTTT
TRBV6-5	TRBJ1-4	TRBD1	.	CASRSDRGGEKLFF	TGTGCCAGCAGATCAGACAGGGGTGGGGAAAAACTGTTTTTT